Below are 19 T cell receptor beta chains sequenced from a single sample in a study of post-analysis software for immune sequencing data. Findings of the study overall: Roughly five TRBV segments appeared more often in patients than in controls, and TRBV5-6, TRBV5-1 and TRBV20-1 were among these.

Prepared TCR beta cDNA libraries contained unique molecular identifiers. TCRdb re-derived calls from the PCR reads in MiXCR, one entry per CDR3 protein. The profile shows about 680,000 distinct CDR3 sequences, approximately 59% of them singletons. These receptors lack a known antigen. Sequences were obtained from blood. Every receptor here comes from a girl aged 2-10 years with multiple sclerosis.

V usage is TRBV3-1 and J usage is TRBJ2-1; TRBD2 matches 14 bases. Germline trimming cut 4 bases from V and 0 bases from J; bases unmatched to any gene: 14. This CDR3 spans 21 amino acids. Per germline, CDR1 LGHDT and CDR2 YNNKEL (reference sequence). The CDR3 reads CASSRGTSGGGRMSSYNEQFF. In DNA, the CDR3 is TGTGCCAGCAGCCGAGGGACTAGCGGGGGAGGACGAATGAGCTCCTACAATGAGCAGTTCTTC.

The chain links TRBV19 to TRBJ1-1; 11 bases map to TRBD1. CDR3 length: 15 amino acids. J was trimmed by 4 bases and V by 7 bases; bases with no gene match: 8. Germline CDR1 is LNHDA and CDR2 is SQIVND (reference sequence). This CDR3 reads CASNGQGARGTEAFF. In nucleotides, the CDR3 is TGTGCCAGTAACGGACAGGGGGCGCGGGGCACTGAAGCTTTCTTT.

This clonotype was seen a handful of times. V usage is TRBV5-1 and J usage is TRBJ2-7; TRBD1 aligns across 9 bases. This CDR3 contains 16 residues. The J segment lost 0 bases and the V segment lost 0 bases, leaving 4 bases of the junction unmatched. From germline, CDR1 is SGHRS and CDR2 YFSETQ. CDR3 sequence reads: CASSLGQGGTSYEQYF. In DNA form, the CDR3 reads TGCGCCAGCAGCTTGGGACAGGGGGGCACCTCCTACGAGCAGTACTTC.

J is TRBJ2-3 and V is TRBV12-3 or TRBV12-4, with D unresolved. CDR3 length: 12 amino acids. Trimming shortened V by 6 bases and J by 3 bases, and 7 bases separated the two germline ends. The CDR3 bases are TGTGCCAGCAGGACGGTAACAGATACGCAGTATTTT. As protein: CASRTVTDTQYF.

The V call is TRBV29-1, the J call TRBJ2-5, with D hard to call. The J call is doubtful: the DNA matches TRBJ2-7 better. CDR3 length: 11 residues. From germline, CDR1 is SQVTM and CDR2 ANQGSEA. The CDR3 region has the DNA TGCAGCGTTGCAGCCGGCTACGAGCAGTACTTC. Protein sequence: CSVAAGYEQYF.

The CDR3 sequence: CARVRQGSNSNQPQHF. The CDR3 DNA sequence: TGCGCCAGGGTGCGGCAGGGGAGTAATAGCAATCAGCCCCAGCATTTT. This chain joins TRBV5-1 and TRBJ1-5; D perhaps matches TRBD1 (6 bases). The V gene's germline CDR1 is SGHRS and CDR2 YFSETQ. This CDR3 has 16 residues. V gave up 8 bases and J gave up 0 bases, with 18 bases separating them.

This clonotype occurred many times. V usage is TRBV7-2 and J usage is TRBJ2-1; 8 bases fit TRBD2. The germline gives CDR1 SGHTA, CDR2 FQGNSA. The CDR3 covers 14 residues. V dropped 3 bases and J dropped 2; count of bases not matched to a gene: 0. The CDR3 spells CASSLGLAYNEQFF. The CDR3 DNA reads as TGTGCCAGCAGCTTGGGACTAGCCTACAATGAGCAGTTCTTC.

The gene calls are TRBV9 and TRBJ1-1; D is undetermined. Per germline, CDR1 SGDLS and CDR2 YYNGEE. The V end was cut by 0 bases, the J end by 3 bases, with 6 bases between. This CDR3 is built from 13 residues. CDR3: CASSVGVDTEAFF. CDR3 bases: TGTGCCAGCAGCGTAGGGGTCGACACTGAAGCTTTCTTT.

CDR3 sequence: CASSLILGRYGYTF. Written as DNA, the CDR3 is TGTGCCAGCAGTTTGATTTTAGGACGTTATGGCTACACCTTC. The chain carries TRBV12-3 or TRBV12-4 and TRBJ1-2; no definite D call. The CDR3 has 14 residues. V gave up 3 bases and J gave up 5 bases, with 13 bases separating them.

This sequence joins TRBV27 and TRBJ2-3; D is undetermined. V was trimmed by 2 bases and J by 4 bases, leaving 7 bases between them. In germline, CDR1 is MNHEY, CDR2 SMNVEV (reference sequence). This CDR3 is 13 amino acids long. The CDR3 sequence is CASSLMVSDTQYF. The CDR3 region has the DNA TGTGCCAGCAGTTTAATGGTATCAGATACGCAGTATTTT.

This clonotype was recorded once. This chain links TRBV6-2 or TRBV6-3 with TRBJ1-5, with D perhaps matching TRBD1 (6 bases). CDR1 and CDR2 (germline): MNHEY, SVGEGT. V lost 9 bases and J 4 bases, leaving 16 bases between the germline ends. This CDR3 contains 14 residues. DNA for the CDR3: TGTGCCAGTGAGGGGGTCAGGGGAAATCAGCCCCAGCATTTT. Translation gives CASEGVRGNQPQHF.

Written as DNA, the CDR3 is TGTGCCAGCATGCCGGGCGGGGCGTACGAGCAGTACTTC. Translation: CASMPGGAYEQYF. The V call is TRBV6-2 or TRBV6-3, the J call TRBJ2-7; D perhaps matches TRBD2 (6 bases). The CDR3 spans 13 residues. Germline values: CDR1 MNHEY, CDR2 SVGEGT. Trimming took 7 bases from V and 4 from J, leaving 14 bases between them.

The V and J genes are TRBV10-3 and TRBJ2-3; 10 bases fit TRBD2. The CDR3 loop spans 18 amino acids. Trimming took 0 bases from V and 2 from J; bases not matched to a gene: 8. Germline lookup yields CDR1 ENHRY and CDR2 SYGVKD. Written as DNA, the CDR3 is TGTGCCATCAGTGAGTCGGGGGCTAGCGGGAGATTCACAGATACGCAGTATTTT. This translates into CAISESGASGRFTDTQYF.

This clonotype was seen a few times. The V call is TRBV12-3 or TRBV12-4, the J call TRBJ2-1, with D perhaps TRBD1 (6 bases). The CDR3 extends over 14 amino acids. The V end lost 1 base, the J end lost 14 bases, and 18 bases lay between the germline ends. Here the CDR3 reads CASSLVGAPQLKFF. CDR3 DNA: TGTGCCAGCAGTTTAGTGGGGGCCCCCCAGCTGAAGTTCTTC.

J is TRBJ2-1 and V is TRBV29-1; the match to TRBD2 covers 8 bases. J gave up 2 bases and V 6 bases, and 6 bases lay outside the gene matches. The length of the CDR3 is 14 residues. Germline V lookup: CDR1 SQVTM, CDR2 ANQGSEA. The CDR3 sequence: CSVRGGGPYNEQFF. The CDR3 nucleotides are TGCAGCGTCCGGGGGGGGGGCCCCTACAATGAGCAGTTCTTC.

In nucleotides, the CDR3 is TGTGCCAGCTCACCAGGCGCCGTCGACACAGATACGCAGTATTTT. It codes for CASSPGAVDTDTQYF. The V call is TRBV18, the J call TRBJ2-3, with D unclear. Germline loops: CDR1 KGHSH, CDR2 LQKENI. This CDR3 region has 15 residues. V lost 2 bases and J 2 bases, leaving 11 bases between the germline ends.

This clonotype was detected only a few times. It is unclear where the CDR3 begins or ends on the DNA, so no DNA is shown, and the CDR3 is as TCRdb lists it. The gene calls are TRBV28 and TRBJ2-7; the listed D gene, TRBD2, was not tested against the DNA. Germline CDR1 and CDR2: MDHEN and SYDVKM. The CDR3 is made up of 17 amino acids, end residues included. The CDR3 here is CASLSPLEREAEETQYF.

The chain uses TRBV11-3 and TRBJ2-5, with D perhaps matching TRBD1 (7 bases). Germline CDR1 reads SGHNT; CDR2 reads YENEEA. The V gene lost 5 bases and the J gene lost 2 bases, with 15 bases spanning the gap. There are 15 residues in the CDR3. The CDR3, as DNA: TGTGCCAGCAGCCCCTCCCCAGGGGGGCAAGAGACCCAGTACTTC. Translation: CASSPSPGGQETQYF.

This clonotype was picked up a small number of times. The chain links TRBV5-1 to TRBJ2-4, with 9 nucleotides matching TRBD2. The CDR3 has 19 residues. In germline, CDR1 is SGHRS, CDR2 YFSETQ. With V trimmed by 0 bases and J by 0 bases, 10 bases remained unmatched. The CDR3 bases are TGCGCCAGCAGCTTGGGCCCCCGACTAGCGGTAGTAGCCAAAAACATTCAGTACTTC. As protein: CASSLGPRLAVVAKNIQYF.